This is a list of T cell receptor beta chains from one sample in a study of blood T cell repertoires in COVID-19. Profiled with immunoSEQ multiplex PCR; TCRdb holds only in-frame clones, not every one. This table holds 200,000 to 250,000 clones, 88% found once. Sequencing input: peripheral blood. Receptor source: an elderly man with acute or convalescent COVID-19. Each CDR3 is given with its conserved first and last residue. The D gene is left open where the match is weak.

v_call	cdr3_length	j_call	d_call	cdr3_nt	cdr3_aa
TRBV5-1	13	TRBJ2-1	-	TGCGCCAGCAGACCCCTAGCTGGGGAGGAGCAGTTCTTC	CASRPLAGEEQFF
TRBV5-1	16	TRBJ2-2	TRBD2	TGCGCCAGCAGCTTATTAAGCGGGAGTCGTACCGGGGAGCTGTTTTTT	CASSLLSGSRTGELFF
TRBV7-8	14	TRBJ1-1	-	TGTGCCAGCAGCTTACAACAGGTGAACACTGAAGCTTTCTTT	CASSLQQVNTEAFF
TRBV18	16	TRBJ1-6	TRBD1	TGTGCCAGCTCACAAGGGGGACAGCCAGATAATTCACCCCTCCACTTT	CASSQGGQPDNSPLHF
TRBV5-1	15	TRBJ2-7	-	TGCGCCAGCAGCTTGGGTGGAGCCCCGTCCTACGAGCAGTACTTC	CASSLGGAPSYEQYF
TRBV7-2	19	TRBJ2-1	TRBD2	TGTGCCAGCAGCTTTCAGACTAGCGGGGGGGTTGGCTCCTACAATGAGCAGTTCTTC	CASSFQTSGGVGSYNEQFF
TRBV5-1	15	TRBJ2-1	TRBD2	TGCGCCAGCAGCCCTTTAGCGGGAGCGAGGAATGAGCAGTTCTTC	CASSPLAGARNEQFF
TRBV7-2	15	TRBJ1-1	-	TGTGCCAGCAGCTTAGCCCCAGGACAGAGCACTGAAGCTTTCTTT	CASSLAPGQSTEAFF
TRBV6-6	11	TRBJ1-2	-	TGTGCCAGCGGGGCAGGGGATGGCTACACCTTC	CASGAGDGYTF
TRBV5-6	14	TRBJ1-2	TRBD1	TGTGCCAGCAGCTTGGGACAGGGGGTTTTCGGCTACACCTTC	CASSLGQGVFGYTF